This entry features one T cell receptor beta chain sequence. This table comes from immunoSEQ multiplex PCR, and its TCRdb copy is limited to in-frame clones, with some not included. The repertoire includes approximately 59,000 clones, around 88% of them detected once, and approximately 4.7% sits in the top ten. The data are from a study of technical replicates of blood from a few donors. This CDR3 contains 14 residues. Per germline, CDR1 SGHRS and CDR2 YFSETQ. Trimming stripped 0 bases from V and 5 bases from J, with 9 bases between. The specimen was PBMCs. This chain joins TRBV5-1 and TRBJ2-1; the D gene is possibly TRBD1 (5 bases). The sequence derives from a human donor in good health. Some clones in this sample may be carry-over from other donors' samples. The CDR3 here is CASSLGGFHNEQFF. The CDR3 DNA is TGCGCCAGCAGCTTGGGGGGCTTCCACAATGAGCAGTTCTTC. Full variable domain (outside the CDR3, taken from reference TRBV5-1 and TRBJ2-1): KAGVTQTPRYLIKTRGQQVTLSCSPISGHRSVSWYQQTPGQGLQFLFEYFSETQRNKGNFPGRFSGRQFSNSRSEMNVSTLELGDSALYLCASSLGGFHNEQFFGPGTRLTVL.